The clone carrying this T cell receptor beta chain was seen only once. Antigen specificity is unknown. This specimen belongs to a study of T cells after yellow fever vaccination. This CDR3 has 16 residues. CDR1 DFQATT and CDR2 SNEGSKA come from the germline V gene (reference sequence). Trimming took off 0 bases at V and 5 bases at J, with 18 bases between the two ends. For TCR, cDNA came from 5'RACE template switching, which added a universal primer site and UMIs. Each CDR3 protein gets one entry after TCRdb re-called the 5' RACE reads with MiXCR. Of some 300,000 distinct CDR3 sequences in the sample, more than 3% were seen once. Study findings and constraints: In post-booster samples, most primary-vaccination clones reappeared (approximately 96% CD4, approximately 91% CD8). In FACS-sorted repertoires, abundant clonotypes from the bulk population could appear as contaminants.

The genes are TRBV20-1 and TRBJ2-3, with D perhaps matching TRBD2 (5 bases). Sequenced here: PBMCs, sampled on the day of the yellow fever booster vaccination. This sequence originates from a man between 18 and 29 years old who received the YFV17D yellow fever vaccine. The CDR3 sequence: CSARDHPGRGQDTQYF. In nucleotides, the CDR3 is TGCAGTGCTAGAGATCACCCCGGGCGAGGGCAAGATACGCAGTATTTT.